Presented here are 29 T cell receptor beta chains from one specimen sequenced in a study of OX40 agonist ivuxolimab in advanced cancers. The library was generated by the immunoSEQ multiplex PCR assay. TCRdb holds this immuneACCESS table with in-frame rearrangements only. Some clones are missing; in checked studies, unresolved V genes explain under half, and the rest has no known cause. The sample table holds about 100,000 clones, of which approximately 94% were seen once. The biggest ten clones account for over 2% of the sample. This sample comprised CD4+ or CD8+ T cells sorted from blood, obtained in a trial of the OX40 agonist ivuxolimab. The receptors here all came from an adult with an advanced solid tumor such as melanoma, head and neck, liver or kidney cancer.

V is TRBV4-2 and J is TRBJ2-3; the D gene could be TRBD1 or TRBD2 (5 bases each). V lost 4 bases and J lost 2, with 22 bases in between. Germline values: CDR1 LGHNA, CDR2 YNFKEQ. The CDR3 covers 18 residues. As DNA, the CDR3 is TGTGCCAGCAGCCTGAGGGGCAGCGGTAATCTTCCCACAGATACGCAGTATTTT. Translation gives CASSLRGSGNLPTDTQYF.

The chain is built from TRBV27 and TRBJ2-7; 7 bases are shared with TRBD1. Germline values: CDR1 MNHEY, CDR2 SMNVEV (reference sequence). The J segment lost 2 bases and the V segment lost 6 bases, leaving 7 bases of the junction unmatched. This CDR3 has 14 residues. CDR3 residues: CASSSGQAAYEQYF. The CDR3, as DNA: TGTGCCAGCAGCTCTGGACAGGCCGCCTACGAGCAGTACTTC.

The gene calls are TRBV9 and TRBJ1-2, with 11 bases matching TRBD1. Losses at the gene ends were 4 bases for V and 4 bases for J; bases not matched to a gene: 15. This CDR3 is built from 18 residues. The germline V gene has CDR1 SGDLS and CDR2 YYNGEE. CDR3 coding DNA: TGTGCCAGCAGCCCCCGGACGGACAGGGGGCTTTCAAGCTATGGCTACACCTTC. This sequence encodes CASSPRTDRGLSSYGYTF.

This chain links TRBV10-3 with TRBJ2-1; 9 bases are shared with TRBD2. The CDR3 has 15 residues. Trimming cost V 3 bases and J 6 bases; bases outside gene matches: 6. Germline V lookup: CDR1 ENHRY, CDR2 SYGVKD. In DNA, the CDR3 is TGTGCCATCAGTGACCCGGGACTAGCATCCAATGAGCAGTTCTTC. Its translation is CAISDPGLASNEQFF.

V gene TRBV4-1 combines with J gene TRBJ2-7; the match to TRBD1 covers 7 bases. CDR1 and CDR2 from the germline V gene are MGHRA and YSYEKL. The CDR3 has 15 residues. The V segment lost 0 bases and the J segment 0 bases; nucleotides outside the gene matches: 2. The CDR3 nucleotides are TGCGCCAGCAGCCAAGAGGACAGGAGCTCCTACGAGCAGTACTTC. Translating gives CASSQEDRSSYEQYF.

The V and J genes are TRBV13 and TRBJ1-3; 8 nucleotides match TRBD1. J lost 8 bases, V lost 5 bases, and 23 bases had no gene match. The V gene's germline CDR1 is PRHDT and CDR2 FYEKMQ (reference sequence). The CDR3 covers 19 residues. The CDR3 coding sequence is TGTGCCAGCAGCCCACCAACTTCCGGGACAGGAGGGAGTGCAGACACCATATATTTT. Translated, it gives CASSPPTSGTGGSADTIYF. Complete variable domain (other parts from reference TRBV13 and TRBJ1-3): AAGVIQSPRHLIKEKRETATLKCYPIPRHDTVYWYQQGPGQDPQFLISFYEKMQSDKGSIPDRFSAQQFSDYHSELNMSSLELGDSALYFCASSPPTSGTGGSADTIYFGEGSWLTVV.

V usage is TRBV10-1 and J usage is TRBJ1-1; D possibly corresponds to TRBD1 (5 bases). The V end lost 0 bases, the J end lost 4 bases, and 18 bases lay between the germline ends. The CDR3 runs to 17 residues. Germline CDR1 and CDR2: WNHNN and SYGVQD (reference sequence). The CDR3 is CASSESNRQGAATEAFF. For the CDR3, the DNA is TGCGCCAGCAGTGAGTCGAATCGCCAGGGTGCTGCCACTGAAGCTTTCTTT.

The genes are TRBV19 and TRBJ1-2; the match to TRBD1 covers 9 bases. Trimming at V came to 5 bases and at J to 7 bases, leaving 11 bases not matched to a gene. This CDR3 is 15 amino acids long. The germline CDR1 and CDR2 sequences are LNHDA and SQIVND (reference sequence). In DNA, the CDR3 is TGTGCCAGTAGTCGCCGGGACAGGGAGGTACCTGGCTACACCTTC. Its protein product is CASSRRDREVPGYTF.

The CDR3 loop is CASSRDMWTDTQYF. In nucleotides, the CDR3 is TGTGCCAGTAGTCGGGACATGTGGACAGATACGCAGTATTTT. The J gene is TRBJ2-3, the V gene TRBV19; TRBD1 might be the D (6 bases). The CDR3 covers 14 residues. The germline CDR1 and CDR2 sequences are LNHDA and SQIVND (reference sequence). V lost 5 bases to trimming and J lost 3 bases, with 12 bases between them.

The V gene is TRBV30, the J gene TRBJ2-4; TRBD1 might be the D (6 bases). CDR1 and CDR2 from the germline V gene are GTSNPN and SVGIG (reference sequence). Trimming left V 4 bases short and J 0 bases short, with 10 bases between. The length of the CDR3 is 14 residues. CDR3 bases: TGTGCCTGGAACGACAGGAGAGCCAAAAACATTCAGTACTTC. Its protein product is CAWNDRRAKNIQYF.

The rearrangement uses TRBV15 and TRBJ1-1, with a tentative D call TRBD1 (5 bases). Trimming cost V 1 base and J 10 bases, with 19 bases left between them. This CDR3 is 15 amino acids long. Germline CDR1 LNHNV, CDR2 YYDKDF (reference sequence). CDR3 in DNA: TGTGCCACCAGCAGAGGGGGACGGGAGGCCTTCACAGCTTTCTTT. It specifies CATSRGGREAFTAFF.

The chain combines TRBV7-6 with TRBJ2-2; possibly TRBD2 for D (5 bases). The germline V and J ends were trimmed by 2 bases and 6 bases, with 16 bases remaining between them. The germline gives CDR1 SGHVS, CDR2 FNYEAQ. The CDR3 length is 16 residues. For the CDR3, the DNA is TGTGCCAGCAGCTTACCCCCGAGGGAGCGGTCCGGGGAGCTGTTTTTT. Protein: CASSLPPRERSGELFF.

For this clone: In the same sample, other DNA sequences code for this CDR3. The V call is TRBV14, the J call TRBJ2-1, with D hard to call. Per germline, CDR1 SGHDN and CDR2 FVKESK. CDR3 size: 14 residues. Trimming took 4 bases from V and 2 from J, leaving 9 bases between them. DNA of the CDR3: TGTGCCAGCAGCCTCTTGGCTCCCTACAATGAGCAGTTCTTC. This codes for CASSLLAPYNEQFF. The complete variable domain, with remaining parts taken from reference TRBV14 and TRBJ2-1, reads EAGVTQFPSHSVIEKGQTVTLRCDPISGHDNLYWYRRVMGKEIKFLLHFVKESKQDESGMPNNRFLAERTGGTYSTLKVQPAELEDSGVYFCASSLLAPYNEQFFGPGTRLTVL.

The chain carries TRBV15 and TRBJ2-2, with 7 bases identical to TRBD1. The CDR3 is 15 residues long. The V gene end was trimmed by 4 bases and the J gene end by 1 base; junction bases not matched to a gene: 3. Per germline, CDR1 LNHNV and CDR2 YYDKDF (reference sequence). The CDR3: CATSKRTGNTGELFF. Written as DNA, the CDR3 is TGTGCCACCAGCAAGCGGACAGGGAACACCGGGGAGCTGTTTTTT.

The chain combines TRBV29-1 with TRBJ2-6; D possibly corresponds to TRBD1 (5 bases). Germline V gives CDR1 SQVTM, CDR2 ANQGSEA. The CDR3 spans 17 residues. The ends were cut back, 0 bases at V and 0 bases at J, with 12 bases in the middle. This CDR3 reads CSVEDPGHSSGANVLTF. The DNA for the CDR3 is TGCAGCGTTGAAGATCCAGGACACAGCTCTGGGGCCAACGTCCTGACTTTC.

The V and J genes are TRBV2 and TRBJ1-4; the D gene is possibly TRBD1 (6 bases). The CDR3 totals 16 residues. Germline values: CDR1 SNHLY, CDR2 FYNNEI. V was cut by 5 bases and J by 8 bases, with 21 bases left in between. The CDR3 DNA reads as TGTGCCAGCAGTTTAGACGAGGGGGGCGGAGGAGAAAAACTGTTTTTT. Its protein is CASSLDEGGGGEKLFF. Complete variable domain (other parts from reference TRBV2 and TRBJ1-4): EPEVTQTPSHQVTQMGQEVILRCVPISNHLYFYWYRQILGQKVEFLVSFYNNEISEKSEIFDDQFSVERPDGSNFTLKIRSTKLEDSAMYFCASSLDEGGGGEKLFFGSGTQLSVL.

The chain has TRBV5-1 and TRBJ2-5, with a weak D call TRBD1 (5 bases). The CDR3 spans 15 residues. V was trimmed by 4 bases and J by 4 bases, leaving 17 bases between them. CDR1 SGHRS and CDR2 YFSETQ come from the germline V gene. CDR3 sequence reads: CASSLTPQGIETQYF. The CDR3 nucleotides read TGCGCCAGCAGCCTTACCCCCCAGGGAATAGAGACCCAGTACTTC.

V usage is TRBV28 and J usage is TRBJ1-1, with 10 positions matching TRBD1. The germline V gene has CDR1 MDHEN and CDR2 SYDVKM. V was pared by 5 bases and J by 3 bases, with 3 bases of the junction left unmatched. The CDR3 has 14 residues. CDR3: CASSPGQGDTEAFF. The CDR3, as DNA: TGTGCCAGCAGTCCCGGACAGGGGGACACTGAAGCTTTCTTT.

Only one count was recorded for this clone. CDR3: CASSSILGQGAYEQYF. For the CDR3, the DNA is TGTGCCAGCAGTTCCATTCTGGGACAGGGAGCCTACGAGCAGTACTTC. V and J are TRBV28 and TRBJ2-7; 9 bases match TRBD1. J lost 2 bases, V lost 4 bases, and 9 bases had no gene match. Germline V gene sequence: CDR1 MDHEN, CDR2 SYDVKM. The CDR3 is 16 residues long.

The chain combines TRBV13 with TRBJ1-1, with a possible D match to TRBD1 (6 bases). Trimming took off 3 bases at V and 7 bases at J, with 9 bases between the two ends. This CDR3 has 12 residues. Germline lookup yields CDR1 PRHDT and CDR2 FYEKMQ (reference sequence). CDR3 in amino acids: CASSLGGHEAFF. The DNA of the CDR3 is TGTGCCAGCAGCTTGGGGGGCCATGAAGCTTTCTTT.

This chain links TRBV4-1 with TRBJ2-5; D not certain. The J call is uncertain, as TRBJ2-7 better fits the DNA end. CDR3 length: 13 residues. CDR1 and CDR2 (germline): MGHRA, YSYEKL. Here the CDR3 DNA reads TGCGCCAGCAGCCAAATTCCCGCGTACGAGCAGTACTTC. It specifies CASSQIPAYEQYF.

This sequence joins TRBV12-5 and TRBJ2-7; TRBD1 aligns across 7 bases. The V and J ends lost 5 bases and 3 bases, in that order; junction bases with no gene match: 13. The CDR3 covers 16 residues. Germline CDR1 and CDR2: LGHNT and FRNRAP. CDR3 sequence reads: CASGNPQTGPFYEQYF. For the CDR3, the DNA is TGTGCTAGTGGTAATCCCCAGACAGGGCCCTTCTACGAGCAGTACTTC.

V is TRBV7-2 and J is TRBJ1-1; no definite D call. Germline CDR1 SGHTA, CDR2 FQGNSA. The CDR3 sequence is 12 residues long. V lost 6 bases, J lost 9 bases, and 14 bases lay in between. The CDR3 reads CASSSDPTQAFF. As DNA, the CDR3 is TGTGCCAGCAGTTCAGACCCCACGCAAGCTTTCTTT.

The V call is TRBV2, the J call TRBJ1-1; no firm D call. The CDR3 runs 11 residues. In germline, CDR1 is SNHLY, CDR2 FYNNEI. V shed 10 bases and J shed 0 bases, with 6 bases lying between them. The CDR3 nucleotides are TGTGCCACAATTTTGAACACTGAAGCTTTCTTT. Its protein product is CATILNTEAFF. The full variable domain, completed using reference TRBV2 and TRBJ1-1, is EPEVTQTPSHQVTQMGQEVILRCVPISNHLYFYWYRQILGQKVEFLVSFYNNEISEKSEIFDDQFSVERPDGSNFTLKIRSTKLEDSAMYFCATILNTEAFFGQGTRLTVV.

This chain joins TRBV27 and TRBJ2-7; the match to TRBD2 covers 7 bases. The CDR3 loop spans 14 amino acids. Germline V lookup: CDR1 MNHEY, CDR2 SMNVEV (reference sequence). Trimming removed 5 bases from V and 2 bases from J; junction bases left unmatched: 6. The CDR3 spells CASSLKRGPYEQYF. The CDR3 region has the DNA TGTGCCAGCAGTCTCAAGCGGGGACCCTACGAGCAGTACTTC.

V usage is TRBV14 and J usage is TRBJ1-2, with TRBD1 identical over 11 bases. The CDR3 consists of 15 residues. CDR1 and CDR2 (germline): SGHDN, FVKESK. V shed 2 bases and J 6 bases; nucleotides not matched to a gene: 5. CDR3: CASSQRMGQGDGYTF. In DNA, the CDR3 is TGTGCCAGCAGCCAACGAATGGGACAGGGGGATGGCTACACCTTC.

This chain links TRBV1 with TRBJ2-5; TRBD1 is the table's D call, not checked against the DNA. TRBV1 is annotated as a pseudogene. The CDR3 is made up of 18 amino acids. CDR3 in DNA: TGCACCAGCAGCCAAGACCACTGGGGCAAACGGTACCAAGAGACCCAGTACTTC. Translating gives CTSSQDHWGKRYQETQYF.

The chain links TRBV6-6 to TRBJ2-5; 12 nucleotides agree with TRBD2. The CDR3 is made up of 16 amino acids. Per the germline V gene, CDR1 is MNHNY and CDR2 is SVGAGI (reference sequence). Trimming cost V 6 bases and J 5 bases; bases outside gene matches: 10. CDR3 bases: TGTGCCAGCAGGGAACTAGCGGGGGGTTGGAACGAGACCCAGTACTTC. It specifies CASRELAGGWNETQYF.

J is TRBJ1-1 and V is TRBV4-2; D is unresolved. In germline, CDR1 is LGHNA, CDR2 YNFKEQ. This CDR3 is built from 15 residues. V was clipped by 0 bases and J by 1 base, with 9 bases between them. The CDR3 loop reads CASSQDGRPNTEAFF. DNA for the CDR3: TGTGCCAGCAGCCAAGATGGCAGGCCGAACACTGAAGCTTTCTTT.